The 2 T cell receptor beta chains below all came from one sample that was sequenced in a study of shared clonotypes between healthy human individuals. The table came from immunoSEQ multiplex PCR; TCRdb's copy has only in-frame clones and leaves some out. This repertoire shows a few hundred thousand clones, around 96% found once; its top ten account for 0.32%. The sample taken for sequencing was memory CD8+ T cells sorted from blood. The sample's subset: CD45RO+ cells pooled with CCR7-negative TemRA cells. These receptors came from a man aged 25 to 40 in good health.

The CDR3 is CASSLDRDRGRRANEKLFF. CDR3 nucleotides: TGTGCCAGCAGCTTGGACCGGGACAGGGGACGCCGGGCTAATGAAAAACTGTTTTTT. This sequence joins TRBV5-6 and TRBJ1-4; 10 bases line up with TRBD1. The V gene end was trimmed by 0 bases and the J gene end by 3 bases; junction bases not matched to a gene: 11. This CDR3 spans 19 amino acids. Germline CDR1 and CDR2: SGHDT and YYEEEE.

The chain combines TRBV19 with TRBJ1-2; D remains ambiguous. The CDR3 runs 15 residues. V was cut by 3 bases and J by 0 bases, with 11 bases left in between. Germline V gene data show CDR1 as LNHDA and CDR2 as SQIVND (reference sequence). CDR3 nucleotides: TGTGCCAGTAGTATCGTCACGGGGACTAACTATGGCTACACCTTC. It is translated as CASSIVTGTNYGYTF.